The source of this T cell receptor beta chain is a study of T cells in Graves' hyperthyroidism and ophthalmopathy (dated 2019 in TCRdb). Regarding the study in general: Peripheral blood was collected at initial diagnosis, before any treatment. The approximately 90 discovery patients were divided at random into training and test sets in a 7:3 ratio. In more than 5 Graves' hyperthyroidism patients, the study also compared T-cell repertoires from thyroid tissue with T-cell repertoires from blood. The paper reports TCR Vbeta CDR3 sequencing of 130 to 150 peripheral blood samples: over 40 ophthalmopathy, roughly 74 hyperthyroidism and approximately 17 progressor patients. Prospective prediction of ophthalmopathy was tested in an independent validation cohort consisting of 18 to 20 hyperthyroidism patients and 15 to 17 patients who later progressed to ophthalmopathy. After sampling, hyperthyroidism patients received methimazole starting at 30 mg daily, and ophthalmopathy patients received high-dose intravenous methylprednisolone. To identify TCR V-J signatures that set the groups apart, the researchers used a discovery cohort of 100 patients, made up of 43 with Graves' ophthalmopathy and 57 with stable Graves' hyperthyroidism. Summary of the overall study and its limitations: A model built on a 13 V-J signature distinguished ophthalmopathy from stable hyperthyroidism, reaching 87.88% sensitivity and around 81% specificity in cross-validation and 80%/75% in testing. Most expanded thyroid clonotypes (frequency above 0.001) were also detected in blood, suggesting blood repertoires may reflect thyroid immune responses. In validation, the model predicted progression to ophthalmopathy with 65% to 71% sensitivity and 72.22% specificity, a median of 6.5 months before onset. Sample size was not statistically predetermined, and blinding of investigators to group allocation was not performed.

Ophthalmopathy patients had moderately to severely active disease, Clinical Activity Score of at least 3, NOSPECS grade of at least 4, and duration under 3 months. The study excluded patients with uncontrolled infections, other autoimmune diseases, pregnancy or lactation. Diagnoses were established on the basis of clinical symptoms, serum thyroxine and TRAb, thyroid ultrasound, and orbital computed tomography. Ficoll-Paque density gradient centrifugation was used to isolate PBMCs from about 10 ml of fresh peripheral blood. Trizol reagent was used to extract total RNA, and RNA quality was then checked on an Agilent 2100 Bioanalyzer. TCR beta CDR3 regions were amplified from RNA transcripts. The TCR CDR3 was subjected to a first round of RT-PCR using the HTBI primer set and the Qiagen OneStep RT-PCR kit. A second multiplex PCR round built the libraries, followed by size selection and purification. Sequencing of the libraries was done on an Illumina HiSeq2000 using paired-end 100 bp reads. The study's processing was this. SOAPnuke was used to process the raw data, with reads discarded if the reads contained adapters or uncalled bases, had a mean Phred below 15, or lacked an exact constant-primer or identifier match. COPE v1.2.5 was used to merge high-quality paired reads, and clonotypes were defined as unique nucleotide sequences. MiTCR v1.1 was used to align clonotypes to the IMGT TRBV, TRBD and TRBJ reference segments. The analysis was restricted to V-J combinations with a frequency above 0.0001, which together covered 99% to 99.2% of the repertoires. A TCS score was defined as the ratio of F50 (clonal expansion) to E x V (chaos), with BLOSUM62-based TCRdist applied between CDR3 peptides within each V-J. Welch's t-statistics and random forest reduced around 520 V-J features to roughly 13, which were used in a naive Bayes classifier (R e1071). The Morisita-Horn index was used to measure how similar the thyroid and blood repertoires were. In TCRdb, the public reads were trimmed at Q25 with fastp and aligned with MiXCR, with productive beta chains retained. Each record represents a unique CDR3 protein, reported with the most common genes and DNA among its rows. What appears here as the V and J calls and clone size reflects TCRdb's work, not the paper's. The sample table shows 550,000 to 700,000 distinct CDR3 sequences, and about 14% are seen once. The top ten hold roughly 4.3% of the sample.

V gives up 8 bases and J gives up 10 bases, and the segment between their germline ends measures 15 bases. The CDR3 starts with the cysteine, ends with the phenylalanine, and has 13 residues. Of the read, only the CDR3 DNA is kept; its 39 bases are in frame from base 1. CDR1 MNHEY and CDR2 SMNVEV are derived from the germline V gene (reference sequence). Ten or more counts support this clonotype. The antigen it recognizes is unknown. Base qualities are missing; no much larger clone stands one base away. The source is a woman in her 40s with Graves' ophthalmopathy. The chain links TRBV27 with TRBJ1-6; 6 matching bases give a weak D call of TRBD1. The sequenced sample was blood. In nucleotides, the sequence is TGTGCCAGCGCCCGGCAGGGGCTCTCACCCCTCCACTTT. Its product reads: CASARQGLSPLHF.